These 28 T cell receptor beta chains originate from one sample sequenced in a study of CD8 T cells in ankylosing spondylitis. General study findings and limits: Seemingly characteristic of ankylosing spondylitis blood was a TCR beta motif consisting of under 10 highly homologous variants.

What these receptors recognize is not known. TCRdb independently ran MiXCR on the 5' RACE reads; one entry per CDR3 protein. The profile shows approximately 400,000 distinct CDR3 sequences, about 15% of them singletons. The sequencing sample was made of blood, either unsorted or a sorted T cell fraction (not recorded which). The receptors come from a male donor with ankylosing spondylitis.

This clonotype was counted only a few times. The chain has TRBV9 and TRBJ1-1, with D tentatively TRBD1 (6 bases). CDR3 size: 15 residues. Germline assignment: CDR1 SGDLS and CDR2 YYNGEE. V was pared by 3 bases and J by 0 bases, with 12 bases between. CDR3 sequence: CASSGGTSMNTEAFF. CDR3 nucleotides: TGTGCCAGCAGCGGGGGGACATCGATGAACACTGAAGCTTTCTTT.

The V gene is TRBV4-1, the J gene TRBJ2-7; possibly TRBD2 for D (6 bases). Germline V gene data show CDR1 as MGHRA and CDR2 as YSYEKL. The germline V and J ends were trimmed by 4 bases and 1 base, with 17 bases remaining between them. The CDR3 contains 16 residues. For the CDR3, the DNA is TGCGCCAGCAGCCGCGACTCGGGACTGCAATCCTACGAGCAGTACTTC. Translated: CASSRDSGLQSYEQYF.

This clonotype has a count of ten or more. The chain recombines TRBV7-2 with TRBJ1-1; D is ambiguous. CDR3 length equals 13 residues. Germline V gives CDR1 SGHTA, CDR2 FQGNSA. Trimming took off 4 bases at V and 1 base at J, with 7 bases between the two ends. CDR3 nucleotides: TGTGCCAGCAGCTACCAGGAGAACACTGAAGCTTTCTTT. Translating gives CASSYQENTEAFF.

This chain links TRBV29-1 with TRBJ2-2, with unresolved D. This CDR3 comprises 15 residues. Germline CDR1 SQVTM, CDR2 ANQGSEA. V shed 4 bases and J shed 4 bases, with 16 bases lying between them. The chain's CDR3 is CSVVWPSRSTGELFF. For the CDR3, the DNA is TGCAGCGTTGTTTGGCCCTCCAGAAGCACCGGGGAGCTGTTTTTT.

This sequence joins TRBV11-1 and TRBJ1-1; possible D gene TRBD1, 5 bases. The V gene's germline CDR1 is SGHAT and CDR2 FQDESV (reference sequence). The CDR3 covers 14 residues. V lost 5 bases and J 5 bases, leaving 15 bases between the germline ends. DNA of the CDR3: TGTGCCAGCAGCGGAGGTCCAGGGAGGACTGAAGCTTTCTTT. Translation: CASSGGPGRTEAFF.

Only a few counts were recorded for this clonotype. The CDR3 sequence: CSAPGTGAYEQYF. CDR3 DNA sequence: TGCAGTGCTCCCGGGACAGGGGCCTACGAGCAGTACTTC. This rearrangement joins TRBV20-1 to TRBJ2-7; TRBD1 matches 10 bases. The germline V gene encodes CDR1 DFQATT and CDR2 SNEGSKA (reference sequence). Unmatched junction bases numbered 3, after V lost 5 bases and J lost 2 bases. CDR3 length: 13 amino acids.

V gene TRBV15 combines with J gene TRBJ1-5; D ambiguous. Germline CDR1 and CDR2: LNHNV and YYDKDF (reference sequence). Trimming pared 2 bases from V and 0 bases from J, leaving 5 bases between. The CDR3 sequence is 14 residues long. CDR3 sequence reads: CATSRPPSNQPQHF. CDR3 nucleotide sequence: TGTGCCACCAGCAGACCACCTAGCAATCAGCCCCAGCATTTT.

The chain uses TRBV20-1 and TRBJ1-2; 10 bases fit TRBD1. The CDR3 extends over 14 amino acids. Trimming at V came to 0 bases and at J to 7 bases, leaving 5 bases not matched to a gene. Germline V gene data show CDR1 as DFQATT and CDR2 as SNEGSKA (reference sequence). The CDR3 here is CSARDMGTGVGYTF. In DNA form, the CDR3 reads TGCAGTGCTAGAGATATGGGGACAGGGGTTGGCTACACCTTC.

V is TRBV20-1 and J is TRBJ2-5, with 9 bases fitting TRBD1. The CDR3 sequence is 15 residues long. V lost 0 bases, J lost 5 bases, and 7 bases stayed unmatched. In germline, CDR1 is DFQATT, CDR2 SNEGSKA (reference sequence). The CDR3 DNA reads as TGCAGTGCTAGAGATGGGGACAGGGTCGGCGAGACCCAGTACTTC. Translation gives CSARDGDRVGETQYF.

This clonotype appeared a few times. The chain is built from TRBV2 and TRBJ1-5; possibly TRBD1 for D (6 bases). Germline CDR1 and CDR2: SNHLY and FYNNEI. This CDR3 has 13 amino acids. V lost 3 bases, J lost 7 bases, and 10 bases lay in between. CDR3 DNA sequence: TGTGCCAGCAGTGAGAGGGGGGGGCAGCCCCAGCATTTT. This sequence encodes CASSERGGQPQHF.

The gene calls are TRBV9 and TRBJ2-1; tentatively, D is TRBD1 (6 bases). Trimming removed 4 bases at V and 7 bases at J, with 12 bases between. The V gene's germline CDR1 is SGDLS and CDR2 YYNGEE. The CDR3 length is 13 residues. The CDR3 spells CASSPAGQNEQFF. The CDR3 nucleotides read TGTGCCAGCAGCCCCGCCGGACAGAATGAGCAGTTCTTC.

The chain uses TRBV6-2 or TRBV6-3 and TRBJ1-1; D remains ambiguous. Trimming cost V 5 bases and J 0 bases, with 7 bases left between them. Germline assignment: CDR1 MNHEY and CDR2 SVGEGT. The CDR3 is 13 residues long. In nucleotides, the CDR3 is TGTGCCAGCAGTACCCTCATGAACACTGAAGCTTTCTTT. This encodes CASSTLMNTEAFF.

This clonotype has ten or more counts. The chain recombines TRBV6-1 with TRBJ2-7; 8 positions match TRBD1. J gave up 2 bases and V 7 bases, and 7 bases lay outside the gene matches. Germline CDR1 MNHNS, CDR2 SASEGT. CDR3 size: 14 residues. The CDR3 DNA sequence: TGTGCCAGCATCACCGGGACAGGTCCCTACGAGCAGTACTTC. Translating gives CASITGTGPYEQYF.

This clonotype was detected many times. The chain couples TRBV12-3 or TRBV12-4 to TRBJ2-3; 13 bases line up with TRBD2. The length of the CDR3 is 16 residues. The V gene end was trimmed by 5 bases and the J gene end by 9 bases; junction bases not matched to a gene: 11. In DNA form, the CDR3 reads TGTGCCAGCAGTCTCGGACTAGCGGGAGTGACGTGGACGCAGTATTTT. Its protein product is CASSLGLAGVTWTQYF.

This clonotype was counted a few times. This rearrangement joins TRBV6-5 to TRBJ1-2; no firm D call. The CDR3 has 11 residues. The V end was cut by 8 bases, the J end by 8 bases, with 12 bases between. The germline gives CDR1 MNHEY, CDR2 SVGAGI. CDR3 protein: CASANYEGYTF. The CDR3 region has the DNA TGTGCCAGCGCCAACTATGAGGGCTACACCTTC.

This chain connects TRBV3-1 to TRBJ1-1; 7 bases align to TRBD1. The CDR3 is 15 residues long. Germline CDR1 LGHDT, CDR2 YNNKEL (reference sequence). The ends lost 4 bases at V and 1 base at J; junction bases unmatched: 6. The CDR3 region is CASSLQGPRNTEAFF. In nucleotides, the CDR3 is TGTGCCAGCAGCCTACAGGGGCCCCGGAACACTGAAGCTTTCTTT. Full variable domain (outside the CDR3, taken from reference TRBV3-1 and TRBJ1-1): DTAVSQTPKYLVTQMGNDKSIKCEQNLGHDTMYWYKQDSKKFLKIMFSYNNKELIINETVPNRFSPKSPDKAHLNLHINSLELGDSAVYFCASSLQGPRNTEAFFGQGTRLTVV.

This clonotype has a count of ten or more. The gene calls are TRBV29-1 and TRBJ2-2; perhaps TRBD2 as D (6 bases). Trimming took 6 bases from V and 5 from J, leaving 22 bases between them. CDR1 is SQVTM and CDR2 is ANQGSEA in the germline V gene. The CDR3 totals 16 residues. The CDR3 nucleotides are TGCAGCGTCCGGGGCCTACGGAAGGGGACTACCGGGGAGCTGTTTTTT. This encodes CSVRGLRKGTTGELFF.

V is TRBV6-2 or TRBV6-3 and J is TRBJ1-6; D unresolved. This CDR3 is built from 15 residues. V dropped 4 bases and J dropped 0 bases, with 7 bases sitting between them. The germline V gene encodes CDR1 MNHEY and CDR2 SVGEGT. The CDR3 sequence: CASSSASSYNSPLHF. CDR3 bases: TGTGCCAGCAGTTCGGCGAGCTCCTATAATTCACCCCTCCACTTT.

This clonotype was recorded at least ten times. The chain recombines TRBV2 with TRBJ1-5; TRBD1 matches 9 bases. Germline V gives CDR1 SNHLY, CDR2 FYNNEI. Trimming took 6 bases from V and 3 from J; bases not matched to a gene: 6. The CDR3 contains 15 residues. CDR3 DNA sequence: TGTGCCAGCAGCCGAACAGGGGGCATCAATCAGCCCCAGCATTTT. This sequence encodes CASSRTGGINQPQHF.

The chain uses TRBV6-1 and TRBJ2-3; 8 bases are a match to TRBD1. There are 15 residues in the CDR3. V lost 5 bases to trimming and J lost 2 bases; unmatched junction nucleotides: 6. The germline CDR1 and CDR2 sequences are MNHNS and SASEGT. The CDR3 DNA is TGTGCCAGCAGTCGGACAGGGTCCTTCACAGATACGCAGTATTTT. It specifies CASSRTGSFTDTQYF.

This clonotype was observed a few times. This rearrangement joins TRBV5-1 to TRBJ1-5; perhaps TRBD1 as D (5 bases). The CDR3 is 14 residues long. Per germline, CDR1 SGHRS and CDR2 YFSETQ. Trimming pared 2 bases from V and 4 bases from J, leaving 10 bases between. CDR3 sequence reads: CASSLTAGNQPQHF. CDR3 coding DNA: TGCGCCAGCAGCTTAACTGCAGGGAATCAGCCCCAGCATTTT.

The rearrangement links TRBV6-5 to TRBJ2-2; 9 bases line up with TRBD2. With 0 bases clipped from V and 7 bases from J, the junction kept 9 bases outside the gene matches. The CDR3 is made up of 17 amino acids. Germline CDR1 and CDR2: MNHEY and SVGAGI. CDR3 nucleotide sequence: TGTGCCAGCAGTTACTCGAAATGGCGGGGGGGCTTCGGGGAGCTGTTTTTT. Protein product: CASSYSKWRGGFGELFF.

This clonotype was counted between two and nine times. The genes are TRBV29-1 and TRBJ2-3; D gene uncertain. This CDR3 is 12 amino acids long. The V end was cut by 3 bases, the J end by 3 bases, with 7 bases between. Germline V lookup: CDR1 SQVTM, CDR2 ANQGSEA. The CDR3: CSVDGQTDTQYF. As DNA, the CDR3 is TGCAGCGTTGACGGGCAGACAGATACGCAGTATTTT.

This clonotype was recorded a few times. The rearrangement joins TRBV11-3 to TRBJ2-7, with 12 nucleotides matching TRBD1. The junction had 9 bases not matched to a gene; V was cut back by 5 bases and J by 7 bases. Germline CDR1 and CDR2: SGHNT and YENEEA. This CDR3 is built from 15 residues. CDR3 DNA: TGTGCCAGCAGCCTCGGGACAGGGGGCGTTGAGGAGCAGTACTTC. This sequence encodes CASSLGTGGVEEQYF.

The sample holds a few counts of this clonotype. J is TRBJ1-5 and V is TRBV7-9, with D perhaps TRBD1 (6 bases). Trimming cost V 4 bases and J 3 bases, with 10 bases left between them. Germline V gene data show CDR1 as SEHNR and CDR2 as FQNEAQ (reference sequence). This CDR3 has 14 residues. The CDR3 region is CASSSDRHNQPQHF. CDR3 nucleotide sequence: TGTGCCAGCAGCTCGGACAGACACAATCAGCCCCAGCATTTT.

This clonotype has just a few counts. The rearrangement uses TRBV20-1 and TRBJ2-2, with 12 positions matching TRBD1. The V and J ends lost 5 bases and 1 base, in that order; junction bases with no gene match: 11. Per the germline V gene, CDR1 is DFQATT and CDR2 is SNEGSKA (reference sequence). The CDR3 runs 18 residues. CDR3 sequence (DNA): TGCAGTGCTCCCAGAGGGACAGGGGGCGCGCAGAACACCGGGGAGCTGTTTTTT. Translation: CSAPRGTGGAQNTGELFF.

The chain combines TRBV28 with TRBJ2-5; D unclear. V lost 1 base and J 2 bases, leaving 11 bases between the germline ends. This CDR3 is 15 amino acids long. From germline, CDR1 is MDHEN and CDR2 SYDVKM. This CDR3 is CASSLYKLGQETQYF. CDR3 DNA: TGTGCCAGCAGTTTATATAAGTTGGGGCAAGAGACCCAGTACTTC.

In its sample, this clonotype was seen a few times. This chain connects TRBV3-1 to TRBJ1-6; D is unclear. Germline lookup yields CDR1 LGHDT and CDR2 YNNKEL (reference sequence). Trimming left V 0 bases short and J 9 bases short, with 6 bases between. This CDR3 is built from 13 residues. The chain's CDR3 is CASSQDSGSPLHF. The DNA of the CDR3 is TGTGCCAGCAGCCAAGATTCGGGTTCACCCCTCCACTTT. Full variable domain (outside the CDR3, taken from reference TRBV3-1 and TRBJ1-6): DTAVSQTPKYLVTQMGNDKSIKCEQNLGHDTMYWYKQDSKKFLKIMFSYNNKELIINETVPNRFSPKSPDKAHLNLHINSLELGDSAVYFCASSQDSGSPLHFGNGTRLTVT.